Listed below are T cell receptor beta chains from one sample, sequenced in a study of shared clonotypes between healthy human individuals. Clones were sequenced by immunoSEQ multiplex PCR, and TCRdb holds only the in-frame ones, with some missing. The table includes about 470,000 clones, 79% detected once. Material: PBMCs. These receptors all come from a woman in her 40s in good health. Some clones in this sample may be carry-over from other donors' samples. Each CDR3 is given with its conserved first and last residue. The order of the fields is J gene, D gene, V gene, clone size, CDR3 protein, CDR3 DNA. The D gene is left open where the match is weak. Size values are once, few and many counts, or a class for expanded clones, and some rows have none.

TRBJ1-4	.	TRBV19	.	CASSANRDATTNEKLFF	TGTGCCAGTAGTGCAAACAGGGACGCGACAACTAATGAAAAACTGTTTTTT
TRBJ2-7	TRBD2	TRBV10-2	.	CASRDPLAGGTYEQYF	TGCGCCAGCAGAGACCCCCTAGCGGGAGGAACCTACGAGCAGTACTTC
TRBJ1-3	.	TRBV9	.	CASSAGEGSGNTIYF	TGTGCCAGCAGCGCCGGGGAAGGCTCTGGAAACACCATATATTTT
TRBJ1-5	TRBD1	TRBV28	.	CASSLISGGNNQPQHF	TGTGCCAGCAGTTTGATATCAGGGGGCAATAATCAGCCCCAGCATTTT
TRBJ2-3	TRBD2	TRBV5-4	.	CAAWATSGNTDTQYF	TGTGCCGCCTGGGCGACTAGCGGGAATACAGATACGCAGTATTTT
TRBJ1-3	.	TRBV5-8	.	CASSLRSGNTIYF	TGTGCCAGCAGCCTACGTTCTGGAAACACCATATATTTT
TRBJ2-7	.	TRBV27	.	CASSFLHSYEQYF	TGTGCCAGCAGTTTCTTACACTCCTACGAGCAGTACTTC
TRBJ2-3	.	TRBV2	.	CASSREFLDTQYF	TGTGCCAGCTCTCGGGAGTTCCTAGATACGCAGTATTTT
TRBJ1-5	.	TRBV28	.	CAAHRTNQPQHF	TGTGCCGCCCATCGAACCAATCAGCCCCAGCATTTT
TRBJ2-5	.	TRBV4-2	.	CASSQELRQETQYF	TGTGCCAGCAGCCAAGAATTGCGGCAAGAGACCCAGTACTTC
TRBJ2-3	.	TRBV18	few	CASSPGGGPDTQYF	TGTGCCAGCTCACCAGGAGGCGGCCCAGATACGCAGTATTTT
TRBJ2-1	TRBD1	TRBV9	few	CASSGTGARVLEQFF	TGTGCCAGCAGCGGAACAGGGGCCAGGGTTTTGGAGCAGTTCTTC
TRBJ1-2	.	TRBV29-1	.	CSVGQSTANYGYTF	TGCAGCGTTGGGCAGAGCACCGCTAACTATGGCTACACCTTC
TRBJ2-6	.	TRBV5-1	.	CASSLLSGANVLTF	TGCGCCAGCAGCTTGTTATCTGGGGCCAACGTCCTGACTTTC
TRBJ2-3	.	TRBV5-1	.	CASSLEGGGIGTDTQYF	TGCGCCAGCAGCTTGGAAGGGGGCGGGATCGGGACAGATACGCAGTATTTT
TRBJ2-5	.	TRBV7-9	.	CASNHNRVQETQYF	TGTGCCAGCAACCATAACAGGGTCCAAGAGACCCAGTACTTC
TRBJ2-7	.	TRBV30	.	CALQMGRMDEQYF	TGTGCCTTGCAAATGGGACGGATGGACGAGCAGTACTTC
TRBJ2-7	TRBD2	TRBV4-1	.	CASTHGTSATYEQYF	TGCGCCAGCACCCACGGGACTAGCGCTACCTACGAGCAGTACTTC
TRBJ2-7	TRBD2	TRBV13	.	CASSLGLAVSYEQYF	TGTGCCAGCAGCCTCGGACTAGCGGTATCCTACGAGCAGTACTTC
TRBJ2-6	.	TRBV2	once	CASSDGTRRANVLTF	TGTGCCAGCAGTGATGGGACTCGTCGGGCCAACGTCCTGACTTTC
TRBJ1-1	TRBD1	TRBV27	.	CASSPTDRGNTEAFF	TGTGCCAGCAGTCCTACGGACAGGGGAAACACTGAAGCTTTCTTT
TRBJ1-1	.	TRBV5-1	.	CASSLGRRENTEAFF	TGCGCCAGCAGCTTGGGCAGGAGAGAGAACACTGAAGCTTTCTTT
TRBJ2-5	TRBD1	TRBV4-1	few	CASSQDPRGIETQYF	TGCGCCAGCAGCCAAGACCCCAGGGGGATAGAGACCCAGTACTTC
TRBJ1-2	.	TRBV14	many	CASSQEQMRGYTF	TGTGCCAGCAGCCAAGAGCAAATGCGGGGCTACACCTTC
TRBJ2-7	.	TRBV29-1	.	CSVAPGTYEQYF	TGCAGCGTTGCGCCAGGCACCTACGAGCAGTACTTC
TRBJ1-1	.	TRBV19	.	CASRGPGRTEAFF	TGTGCCAGTAGGGGGCCCGGGAGGACTGAAGCTTTCTTT
TRBJ2-3	.	TRBV27	.	CASSSSFRTSLGTDTQYF	TGTGCCAGCAGTTCGTCGTTCCGGACTTCGTTGGGCACAGATACGCAGTATTTT
TRBJ2-1	.	TRBV6-1	.	CASSELGQTQFF	TGTGCCAGCAGTGAGCTCGGTCAGACGCAGTTCTTC
TRBJ1-1	.	TRBV13	.	CASSLNRQHEAFF	TGTGCCAGCAGCTTAAATCGCCAGCATGAAGCTTTCTTT
TRBJ1-5	.	TRBV27	few	CASSLYGLYNQPQHF	TGTGCCAGCAGTTTATATGGATTATATAATCAGCCCCAGCATTTT
TRBJ2-1	.	TRBV28	.	CASSFSGDNEQFF	TGTGCCAGCAGTTTTTCAGGTGACAATGAGCAGTTCTTC
TRBJ1-1	.	TRBV28	.	CASSLGGLNTEAFF	TGTGCCAGCAGTTTAGGTGGACTGAACACTGAAGCTTTCTTT
TRBJ1-2	.	TRBV11-2	once	CASRGSRKYYGYTF	TGTGCCAGCAGAGGATCGAGGAAGTACTATGGCTACACCTTC
TRBJ2-7	.	TRBV28	.	CASSSPGSSYEQYF	TGTGCCAGCAGTTCCCCGGGGTCCTCCTACGAGCAGTACTTC
TRBJ2-1	.	TRBV5-6	.	CASSLDGGEQFF	TGTGCCAGCAGCTTGGATGGGGGTGAGCAGTTCTTC
TRBJ1-5	.	TRBV15	.	CATSIGTQYSNQPQHF	TGTGCCACCAGCATCGGGACACAGTATAGCAATCAGCCCCAGCATTTT
TRBJ2-4	.	TRBV6-5	.	CASSRTIKNIQYF	TGTGCCAGCAGTCGGACCATCAAAAACATTCAGTACTTC
TRBJ2-7	TRBD1	TRBV7-2	.	CASSFGTGDSYEQYF	TGTGCCAGCAGCTTTGGGACAGGGGATTCCTACGAGCAGTACTTC
TRBJ2-7	.	TRBV12-5	.	CASGLGFYEQYF	TGTGCTAGTGGTTTGGGGTTTTACGAGCAGTACTTC
TRBJ1-1	.	TRBV29-1	few	CSVAHSDTEAFF	TGCAGCGTTGCCCACTCAGACACTGAAGCTTTCTTT
TRBJ1-4	.	TRBV5-4	.	CASSLYRDGEKLFF	TGTGCCAGCAGCTTGTATAGGGATGGTGAAAAACTGTTTTTT
TRBJ2-7	.	TRBV28	.	CASKESSYEQYF	TGTGCCAGCAAGGAGAGCTCCTACGAGCAGTACTTC
TRBJ2-1	TRBD2	TRBV4-2	.	CASSQEGLAGYSYNEQFF	TGTGCCAGCAGCCAAGAAGGTCTAGCGGGTTACTCCTACAATGAGCAGTTCTTC
TRBJ2-5	.	TRBV27	.	CASSEVRGREETQYF	TGTGCCAGCAGCGAAGTAAGGGGGCGGGAGGAGACCCAGTACTTC
TRBJ2-1	TRBD2	TRBV5-8	.	CASSYQREAYNEQFF	TGTGCCAGCAGTTACCAGCGGGAGGCTTACAATGAGCAGTTCTTC
TRBJ2-3	TRBD2	TRBV10-3	once	CAIRLGGSGTDTQYF	TGTGCCATCCGGCTGGGGGGGAGTGGCACAGATACGCAGTATTTT